The 5 T cell receptor beta chains below come from one sample, sequenced in a study of PD-1 blockade in classical Hodgkin lymphoma. Generated by immunoSEQ multiplex PCR, the TCRdb table keeps only in-frame clones and is missing some. Here the sample spans roughly 40,000 clones, around three fifths being singletons. Time point here: cycle 4 day 1 (C4D1), after less than 7 weeks of nivolumab. Each patient experienced a relapse that followed autologous stem cell transplantation, and brentuximab vedotin exposure varied. The sample consisted of peripheral blood mononuclear cells (PBMCs), taken before the fourth cycle of nivolumab. These receptors were obtained from a human donor with classical Hodgkin lymphoma.

The chain couples TRBV18 to TRBJ1-1; 9 nucleotides align to TRBD1. Unmatched junction bases numbered 8, after V lost 4 bases and J lost 11 bases. CDR1 and CDR2 (germline): KGHSH, LQKENI. The CDR3 runs 13 residues. CDR3 DNA: TGTGCCAGCTCACAATGGACAGGGGATTTGGCTTTCTTT. This codes for CASSQWTGDLAFF.

This clone showed up just a few times. CDR3 region: CASSRQGARENIQYF. CDR3 nucleotides: TGTGCCAGCAGCCGACAGGGGGCGCGAGAAAACATTCAGTACTTC. The genes are TRBV6-6 and TRBJ2-4, with 10 bases aligning to TRBD1. CDR1 is MNHNY and CDR2 is SVGAGI in the germline V gene (reference sequence). This CDR3 is built from 15 residues. Trimming at V came to 6 bases and at J to 5 bases, leaving 7 bases not matched to a gene.

The gene calls are TRBV18 and TRBJ2-2, with D unclear. Germline assignment: CDR1 KGHSH and CDR2 LQKENI. CDR3 length equals 14 residues. V was pared by 0 bases and J by 4 bases, with 6 bases between. The CDR3 region has the DNA TGTGCCAGCTCACCACCGGTTGTCACCGGGGAGCTGTTTTTT. As protein: CASSPPVVTGELFF.

J is TRBJ2-7 and V is TRBV29-1, with D uncertain. The CDR3 sequence is 11 residues long. V lost 4 bases to trimming and J lost 4 bases, with 8 bases between them. Germline CDR1 is SQVTM and CDR2 is ANQGSEA. The CDR3 is CSVGWEYEQYF. Here the CDR3 DNA reads TGCAGCGTTGGGTGGGAATACGAGCAGTACTTC.

The J gene is TRBJ2-5, the V gene TRBV9; perhaps D is TRBD1 or TRBD2 (5 bases each). Germline V gene data show CDR1 as SGDLS and CDR2 as YYNGEE. The V end lost 0 bases, the J end lost 3 bases, and 12 bases lay between the germline ends. The CDR3 contains 15 residues. CDR3 protein: CASSVEGTDEETQYF. The CDR3 nucleotides read TGTGCCAGCAGCGTAGAGGGGACGGACGAAGAGACCCAGTACTTC.